A selection of T cell receptor beta chains follows, all from one sample in a study of early T cells in non-severe SARS-CoV-2 infection. TCRdb re-called the 5' RACE reads with MiXCR, one entry per CDR3 protein. Here the sample spans around 88,000 distinct CDR3 sequences, under 15% being singletons. Sequenced: whole blood. Source of these receptors: an adult who was a healthcare worker with PCR-confirmed SARS-CoV-2 infection or an uninfected control (not recorded which). CDR3s include the opening cysteine and the closing phenylalanine or tryptophan. The order of the fields is V gene, D gene, clone size, J gene, CDR3 DNA, CDR3 protein. The D gene is left open where the match is weak. Clone size is shown for a subset of rows, as once, few, many or a class of expanded clone.

TRBV15	TRBD1	once	TRBJ2-2	TGTGCCACCAGCAGAGGGACAGGGGCGAACACCGGGGAGCTGTTTTTT	CATSRGTGANTGELFF
TRBV5-5	TRBD2	few	TRBJ2-7	TGTGCCAGCAGCAGGCAAAGCGGGAGGTACGAGCAGTACTTC	CASSRQSGRYEQYF
TRBV6-2/TRBV6-3	-	many	TRBJ1-5	TGTGCCAGCAGACCACGAGGGGGGTACAATCAGCCCCAGCATTTT	CASRPRGGYNQPQHF
TRBV20-1	-	few	TRBJ2-3	TGCAGTGCCCCAGTCGGAGACGGGGGTACGCAGTATTTT	CSAPVGDGGTQYF
TRBV11-2	-	-	TRBJ2-7	TGTGCCAGCAGCTTGTTCCCGGGACCCTCCTACGAGCAGTACTTC	CASSLFPGPSYEQYF
TRBV7-9	TRBD2	few	TRBJ2-1	TGTGCCAGCAGCTCTAGCGGGCGTGAGCAGTTCTTC	CASSSSGREQFF
TRBV25-1	-	-	TRBJ1-1	TGTGCCAGCCTCGGGATGACTGAAGCTTTCTTT	CASLGMTEAFF
TRBV2	-	few	TRBJ1-4	TGTGCCAGCAGTGCCCAGGGTGCAACTAATGAAAAACTGTTTTTT	CASSAQGATNEKLFF
TRBV10-3	-	many	TRBJ2-7	TGTGCCATTGGCCCCGTTCCCCGCGAGCAGTACTTC	CAIGPVPREQYF
TRBV29-1	TRBD2	-	TRBJ2-3	TGCAGCTCCGACGCGCGGGAGGGCCGAGATACGCAGTATTTT	CSSDAREGRDTQYF
TRBV29-1	-	-	TRBJ1-1	TGCAGCGTTGGTCCAGGGAACACTGAAGCTTTCTTT	CSVGPGNTEAFF
TRBV12-3/TRBV12-4	-	few	TRBJ2-5	TGTGCCAGCAGTTTAGGGGGTAGCTTGGAGACCCAGTACTTC	CASSLGGSLETQYF
TRBV5-4	TRBD1	-	TRBJ1-1	TGTGCCAGCAGCTTGCCCACAGGGGGCGCGGGCACTGAAGCTTTCTTT	CASSLPTGGAGTEAFF
TRBV10-1	TRBD2	-	TRBJ2-5	TGCGCCAGCAGTGATCCTACGACTAGCGGGAGGGTAGGGCAAGAGACCCAGTACTTC	CASSDPTTSGRVGQETQYF
TRBV6-5	-	many	TRBJ2-1	TGTGCCAGCAGTAACTCGTGGGGCTCAGCTAGCTTCCATGAGCAGTTCTTC	CASSNSWGSASFHEQFF
TRBV28	-	-	TRBJ2-7	TGTGCCCTGGGACAGGCGGGAGATACCTACGAGCAGTACTTC	CALGQAGDTYEQYF
TRBV28	-	few	TRBJ2-1	TGTGCCAGCAGTCCCCAAGGGGGCTCCTACAATGAGCAGTTCTTC	CASSPQGGSYNEQFF
TRBV6-4	TRBD2	-	TRBJ2-1	TGTGCCAGCAGTGACGGGAGGGTTTCCTACAATGAGCAGTTCTTC	CASSDGRVSYNEQFF
TRBV11-2	-	few	TRBJ1-1	TGTGCCAGCAGCCCTAATTCAGGGGTCCCGGGGACTGAAGCTTTCTTT	CASSPNSGVPGTEAFF
TRBV5-1	TRBD1	few	TRBJ2-7	TGCGCCAGCAGCGCCCGACAGGGGGCCGGCTACGAGCAGTACTTC	CASSARQGAGYEQYF
TRBV29-1	-	-	TRBJ1-1	TGCAGCGTCCTTACAGGAGCTGAAGCTTTCTTT	CSVLTGAEAFF
TRBV30	-	few	TRBJ2-1	TGTGCCTGGAGTGTAGGGGTCCTAGCTGGCAATGAGCAGTTCTTC	CAWSVGVLAGNEQFF
TRBV7-3	-	many	TRBJ2-7	TGTGCCAGCAGCTTAACGCCCTACACCTACGAGCAGTACTTC	CASSLTPYTYEQYF
TRBV28	TRBD2	few	TRBJ2-2	TGTGCCAGCAGTCCCCCCGGGGGGACCGGGGAGCTGTTTTTT	CASSPPGGTGELFF
TRBV30	TRBD1	-	TRBJ2-7	TGTGCCTGGACCGTAGACAGGGGGTCGGCCTACGAGCAGTACTTC	CAWTVDRGSAYEQYF
TRBV5-1	TRBD1	few	TRBJ1-2	TGCGCCAGCAGCTTCCGGGACAGGGGTTCCTTCTATGGCTACACCTTC	CASSFRDRGSFYGYTF
TRBV28	-	-	TRBJ2-1	TGTGCCAGCAGTTTGCTCAGGGGTCATGAGCAGTTCTTC	CASSLLRGHEQFF
TRBV10-3	TRBD1	-	TRBJ2-2	TGTGCCATCAGTGAGTCGGGGACAGCCGGGGAGCTGTTTTTT	CAISESGTAGELFF